This TCR beta chain was sequenced during a study of cytomegalovirus exposure and HLA in healthy donors. The study's findings and limits: Further analysis, carried out later, found HLA-associated TCR beta chains more clonally expanded than equally common other chains.

V was pared by 2 bases and J by 6 bases, with 1 base of the junction left unmatched. The CDR3 has 13 amino acids. Germline V gene sequence: CDR1 SEHNR, CDR2 FQNEAQ (reference sequence). In regard to this clone: Its antigen remains unidentified. This specimen includes other DNA sequences encoding the same CDR3.

Use of 60 Vbeta and 13 Jbeta primers characterized the PCR. The table came from immunoSEQ multiplex PCR; TCRdb's copy has only in-frame clones and leaves some out. Among over 100,000 clones listed, just under 75% were seen once. The sequence came from a human donor in good health. Sequenced: PBMCs. This sequence joins TRBV7-9 and TRBJ1-5; 7 bases map to TRBD1. The CDR3 DNA follows: TGTGCCAGCAGCTTACAGGGGGGTCAGCCCCAGCATTTT. This translates into CASSLQGGQPQHF.